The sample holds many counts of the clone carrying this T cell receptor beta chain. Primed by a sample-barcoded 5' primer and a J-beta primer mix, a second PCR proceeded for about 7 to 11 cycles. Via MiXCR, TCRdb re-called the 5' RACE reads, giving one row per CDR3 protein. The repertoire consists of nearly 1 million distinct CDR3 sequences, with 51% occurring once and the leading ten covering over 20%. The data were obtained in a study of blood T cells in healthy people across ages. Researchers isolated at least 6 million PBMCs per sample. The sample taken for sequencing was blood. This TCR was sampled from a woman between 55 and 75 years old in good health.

The DNA of the CDR3 is TGTGCCAGTCACTCACAGGGGCAGGACTATGGCTACACCTTC. Translation: CASHSQGQDYGYTF. The chain recombines TRBV3-1 with TRBJ1-2; TRBD1 aligns across 7 bases. CDR1 and CDR2 (germline): LGHDT, YNNKEL (reference sequence). The junction had 10 bases not matched to a gene; V was cut back by 9 bases and J by 3 bases. CDR3 size: 14 residues.